The present TCR beta chain was sequenced within a study of PD-1 blockade in classical Hodgkin lymphoma. V was trimmed by 0 bases and J by 0 bases, leaving 7 bases between them. This CDR3 contains 15 residues. Germline loops: CDR1 LGHNA, CDR2 YNFKEQ. Time point denoted: cycle 4 day 1 (C4D1), after less than 7 weeks of nivolumab. With no exception, relapse followed autologous stem cell transplantation in all patients, and brentuximab vedotin exposure varied. Patients reached a best response of complete response, partial response or progressive disease. Remarks on this clone: Antigen specificity is unknown.

Study-wide results and limits: As was reported, newly diagnosed patients showed lower baseline TCR diversity than healthy donors did. CD4+ TCR diversity climbed significantly by C4D1, unlike CD8+ TCR diversity.

Using immunoSEQ multiplex PCR, the repertoire was profiled, and TCRdb retains in-frame clones only, with some absent. This table holds about 110,000 clones, roughly 87% found once. This sample comprised peripheral blood mononuclear cells (PBMCs), obtained before the fourth cycle of nivolumab. The V call is TRBV4-2, the J call TRBJ2-3; no clear D gene. The clonotype originates from a human donor with classical Hodgkin lymphoma. The CDR3 nucleotides read TGTGCCAGCAGCCAAGATTGGCCTAGCACAGATACGCAGTATTTT. This gives the protein CASSQDWPSTDTQYF.